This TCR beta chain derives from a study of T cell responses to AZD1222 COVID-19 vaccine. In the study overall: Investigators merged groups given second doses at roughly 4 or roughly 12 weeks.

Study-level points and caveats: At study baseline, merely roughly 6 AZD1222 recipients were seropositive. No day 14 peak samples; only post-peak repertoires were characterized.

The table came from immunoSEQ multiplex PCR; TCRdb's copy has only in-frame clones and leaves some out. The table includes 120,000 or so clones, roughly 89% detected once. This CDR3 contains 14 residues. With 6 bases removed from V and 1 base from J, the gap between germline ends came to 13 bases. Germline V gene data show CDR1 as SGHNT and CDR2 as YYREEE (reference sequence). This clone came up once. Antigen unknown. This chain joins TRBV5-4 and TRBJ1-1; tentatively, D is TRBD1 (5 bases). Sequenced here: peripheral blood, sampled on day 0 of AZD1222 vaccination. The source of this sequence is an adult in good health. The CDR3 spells CASTQGTRNTEAFF. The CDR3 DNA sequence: TGTGCCAGCACCCAGGGCACCCGGAACACTGAAGCTTTCTTT.